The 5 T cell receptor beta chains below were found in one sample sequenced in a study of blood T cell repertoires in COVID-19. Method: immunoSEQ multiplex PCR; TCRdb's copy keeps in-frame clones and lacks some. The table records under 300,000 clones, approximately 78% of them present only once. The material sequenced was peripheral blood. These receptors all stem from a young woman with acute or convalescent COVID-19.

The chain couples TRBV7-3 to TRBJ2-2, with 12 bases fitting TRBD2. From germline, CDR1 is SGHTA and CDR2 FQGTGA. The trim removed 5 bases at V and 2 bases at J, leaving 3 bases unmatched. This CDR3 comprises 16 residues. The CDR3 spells CASSPGLAGNTGELFF. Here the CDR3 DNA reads TGTGCCAGCAGCCCGGGACTAGCGGGTAACACCGGGGAGCTGTTTTTT.

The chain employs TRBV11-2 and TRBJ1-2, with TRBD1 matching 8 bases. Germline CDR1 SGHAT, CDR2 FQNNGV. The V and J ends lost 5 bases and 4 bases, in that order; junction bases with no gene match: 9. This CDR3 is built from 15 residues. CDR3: CASSTFRGHSYGYTF. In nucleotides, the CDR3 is TGTGCCAGCAGCACCTTCAGGGGGCACTCCTATGGCTACACCTTC.

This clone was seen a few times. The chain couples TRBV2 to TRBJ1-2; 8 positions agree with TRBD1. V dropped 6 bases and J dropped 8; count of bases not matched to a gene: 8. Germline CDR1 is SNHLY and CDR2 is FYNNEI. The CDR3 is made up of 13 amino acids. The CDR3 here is CASSINRDRGYTF. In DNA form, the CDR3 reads TGTGCCAGCAGCATAAACCGGGACAGGGGCTACACCTTC. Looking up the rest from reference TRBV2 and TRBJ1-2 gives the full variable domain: EPEVTQTPSHQVTQMGQEVILRCVPISNHLYFYWYRQILGQKVEFLVSFYNNEISEKSEIFDDQFSVERPDGSNFTLKIRSTKLEDSAMYFCASSINRDRGYTFGSGTRLTVV.

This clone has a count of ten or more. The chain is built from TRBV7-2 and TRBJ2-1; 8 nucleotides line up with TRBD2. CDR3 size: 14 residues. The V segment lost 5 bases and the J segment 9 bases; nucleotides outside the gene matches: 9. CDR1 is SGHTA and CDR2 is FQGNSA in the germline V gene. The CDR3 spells CASSTSSGSIEQFF. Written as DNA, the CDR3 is TGTGCCAGCAGCACATCCAGCGGGAGTATTGAGCAGTTCTTC.

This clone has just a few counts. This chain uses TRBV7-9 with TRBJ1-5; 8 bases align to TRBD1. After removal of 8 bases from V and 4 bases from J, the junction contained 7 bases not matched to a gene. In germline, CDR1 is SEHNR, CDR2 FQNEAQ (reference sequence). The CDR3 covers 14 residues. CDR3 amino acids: CASSGTGINQPQHF. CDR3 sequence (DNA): TGTGCCAGCTCTGGGACAGGAATAAATCAGCCCCAGCATTTT.